The 19 T cell receptor beta chains below all came from one sample that was sequenced in a study of CD8+ T cells in alopecia areata. As for treatment: oral pan-JAK inhibitor, 5-10 mg twice daily. The sequencing template was cDNA reverse transcribed from extracted RNA. Profiled with immunoSEQ multiplex PCR; TCRdb holds only in-frame clones, not every one. The sample includes approximately 300,000 clones, roughly 64% of them seen just once. The starting material was CD4+ T cells sorted from blood, obtained at week 24, from a patient treated with tofacitinib. The receptors come from a human donor with alopecia areata.

The chain couples TRBV10-3 to TRBJ2-3, with 7 bases aligning to TRBD1. This CDR3 comprises 14 residues. Trimming removed 3 bases from V and 4 bases from J; junction bases left unmatched: 4. The germline gives CDR1 ENHRY, CDR2 SYGVKD. The CDR3: CAISDRGQPDTQYF. DNA of the CDR3: TGTGCCATCAGTGATCGGGGACAGCCAGATACGCAGTATTTT.

This clone was seen only a few times. The V gene is TRBV30, the J gene TRBJ2-3, with TRBD1 matching over 8 bases. V shed 3 bases and J 10 bases; nucleotides not matched to a gene: 18. The CDR3 is made up of 16 amino acids. Germline loops: CDR1 GTSNPN, CDR2 SVGIG (reference sequence). The CDR3 nucleotides are TGTGCCTGGAGGACCTTGGGGGGACAGGCGAACAAGCCGCAGTATTTT. It specifies CAWRTLGGQANKPQYF.

This clone was seen just once. The chain is built from TRBV7-3 and TRBJ2-2; D assignment may be TRBD1 or TRBD2 (5 bases each). V was shortened by 0 bases and J by 1 base, with 9 bases between the two germline ends. Per germline, CDR1 SGHTA and CDR2 FQGTGA. The CDR3 consists of 16 residues. CDR3 protein: CASSLTGTRNTGELFF. The CDR3 DNA follows: TGTGCCAGCAGCTTAACGGGGACCAGGAACACCGGGGAGCTGTTTTTT.

CDR3 bases: TGTGCCAGCTCCCGGGACCTGAATTCACCCCTCCACTTT. Translated: CASSRDLNSPLHF. V usage is TRBV9 and J usage is TRBJ1-6, with D maybe TRBD1 (5 bases). Trimming pared 7 bases from V and 7 bases from J, leaving 12 bases between. Per the germline V gene, CDR1 is SGDLS and CDR2 is YYNGEE. This CDR3 comprises 13 residues.

The chain employs TRBV5-6 and TRBJ2-2; a possible D gene is TRBD2 (5 bases). The CDR3 runs 15 residues. Germline loops: CDR1 SGHDT, CDR2 YYEEEE. V was clipped by 4 bases and J by 1 base, with 11 bases between them. The CDR3 sequence: CASSRTLRNTGELFF. The CDR3 region has the DNA TGTGCCAGCAGCCGGACTCTACGGAACACCGGGGAGCTGTTTTTT.

This clone was seen a handful of times. CDR3 region: CASSLRQGSYGYTF. The CDR3, as DNA: TGTGCCAGCAGCTTACGGCAGGGCTCCTATGGCTACACCTTC. The rearrangement joins TRBV7-3 to TRBJ1-2; D possibly corresponds to TRBD1 (5 bases). Trimming stripped 2 bases from V and 4 bases from J, with 11 bases between. Germline V lookup: CDR1 SGHTA, CDR2 FQGTGA. The CDR3 runs to 14 residues.

The chain joins TRBV29-1 to TRBJ1-5; no reliable D call. V was pared by 0 bases and J by 2 bases, with 11 bases between. The germline V gene has CDR1 SQVTM and CDR2 ANQGSEA. This CDR3 contains 15 residues. The DNA for the CDR3 is TGCAGCGTTGAAGATGGATACGCTCGCAATCAGCCCCAGCATTTT. Residues: CSVEDGYARNQPQHF. Using reference TRBV29-1 and TRBJ1-5 for the parts outside the CDR3, the full variable domain is SAVISQKPSRDICQRGTSLTIQCQVDSQVTMMFWYRQQPGQSLTLIATANQGSEATYESGFVIDKFPISRPNLTFSTLTVSNMSPEDSSIYLCSVEDGYARNQPQHFGDGTRLSIL.

This clone was observed many times. The V and J genes are TRBV28 and TRBJ2-2; the D is unclear. The CDR3 is made up of 12 amino acids. V shed 3 bases and J shed 7 bases, with 6 bases lying between them. Germline values: CDR1 MDHEN, CDR2 SYDVKM. CDR3 sequence reads: CASSFGRGELFF. CDR3 coding DNA: TGTGCCAGCAGTTTTGGACGCGGGGAGCTGTTTTTT.

The V call is TRBV4-2, the J call TRBJ2-5; TRBD2 matches 8 bases. Losses at the gene ends were 1 base for V and 5 bases for J; bases not matched to a gene: 3. The CDR3 runs 14 residues. Germline CDR1 is LGHNA and CDR2 is YNFKEQ. CDR3 region: CASSQGTSRETQYF. The CDR3 DNA follows: TGTGCCAGCAGCCAAGGGACTAGCAGGGAGACCCAGTACTTC.

The J gene is TRBJ1-2, the V gene TRBV5-4; D uncertain. Germline assignment: CDR1 SGHNT and CDR2 YYREEE (reference sequence). The CDR3 is 14 amino acids. The V end was cut by 3 bases, the J end by 0 bases, with 9 bases between. This CDR3 reads CASSSIDPNYGYTF. CDR3 sequence (DNA): TGTGCCAGCAGCTCGATCGACCCTAACTATGGCTACACCTTC.

CDR3 bases: TGCAGCGTTGTGGTGGGAGGGGACAATGAGCAGTTCTTC. Protein: CSVVVGGDNEQFF. The chain is built from TRBV29-1 and TRBJ2-1; 7 positions agree with TRBD2. The germline CDR1 and CDR2 sequences are SQVTM and ANQGSEA. The CDR3 contains 13 residues. V lost 4 bases and J lost 5; bases outside the gene matches: 5.

This clone was seen only a few times. The CDR3 region has the DNA TGTGCCAGCAGTGAGAGGTCGGGGTATGGCTACACCTTC. Protein product: CASSERSGYGYTF. The V and J genes are TRBV2 and TRBJ1-2; D is unresolved. Germline CDR1 reads SNHLY; CDR2 reads FYNNEI. This CDR3 region has 13 residues. Between the trimmed V and J ends, which lost 3 bases and 5 bases, there was a span of 10 bases.

The chain is built from TRBV6-5 and TRBJ1-1, with 9 positions matching TRBD1. Trimming removed 7 bases from V and 0 bases from J; junction bases left unmatched: 6. This CDR3 comprises 15 residues. The germline CDR1 and CDR2 sequences are MNHEY and SVGAGI. CDR3 loop: CASTQDRGLNTEAFF. The DNA for the CDR3 is TGTGCCAGCACGCAGGACAGGGGCCTGAACACTGAAGCTTTCTTT.

V is TRBV28 and J is TRBJ1-2; D is perhaps TRBD1 (6 bases). The CDR3 covers 13 residues. V dropped 11 bases and J dropped 7 bases, with 20 bases sitting between them. Germline assignment: CDR1 MDHEN and CDR2 SYDVKM. The CDR3 spells CAGSGAFRVGYTF. The CDR3, as DNA: TGTGCCGGATCGGGGGCTTTTAGGGTTGGCTACACCTTC.

The V and J genes are TRBV5-6 and TRBJ2-3, with D possibly matching TRBD1 (6 bases). This CDR3 is built from 13 residues. V was clipped by 4 bases and J by 4 bases, with 10 bases between them. CDR1 is SGHDT and CDR2 is YYEEEE in the germline V gene. For the CDR3, the DNA is TGTGCCAGCAGCACGGACAGAGCAGATACGCAGTATTTT. Translating it yields CASSTDRADTQYF. Variable domain in full (rest from reference TRBV5-6 and TRBJ2-3): DAGVTQSPTHLIKTRGQQVTLRCSPKSGHDTVSWYQQALGQGPQFIFQYYEEEERQRGNFPDRFSGHQFPNYSSELNVNALLLGDSALYLCASSTDRADTQYFGPGTRLTVL.

The V and J genes are TRBV7-9 and TRBJ1-2, with D perhaps TRBD1 (5 bases). The CDR3 loop spans 14 amino acids. V was trimmed by 0 bases and J by 7 bases, leaving 12 bases between them. Looked up from germline, CDR1 is SEHNR and CDR2 is FQNEAQ (reference sequence). The CDR3 is CASSLAGDNGGYTF. CDR3 sequence (DNA): TGTGCCAGCAGCTTAGCGGGGGATAACGGTGGCTACACCTTC.

The sample holds a few counts of this clone. The chain couples TRBV5-1 to TRBJ1-6, with 8 bases identical to TRBD1. CDR1 and CDR2 (germline): SGHRS, YFSETQ. The V segment lost 4 bases and the J segment 10 bases; nucleotides outside the gene matches: 10. This CDR3 has 15 residues. The CDR3 reads CASSAHPGQASPLHF. CDR3 DNA: TGCGCCAGCAGCGCGCATCCGGGACAGGCATCACCCCTCCACTTT.

This chain joins TRBV2 and TRBJ2-2; D unclear. Germline CDR1 reads SNHLY; CDR2 reads FYNNEI. The V gene lost 8 bases and the J gene lost 0 bases, with 7 bases spanning the gap. The CDR3 runs to 13 residues. CDR3 protein: CASQQTNTGELFF. CDR3 nucleotide sequence: TGTGCCAGCCAACAGACGAACACCGGGGAGCTGTTTTTT.

This clone was seen a few times. The DNA for the CDR3 is TGTGCCAGCTCCCCCTCGGTCGCGAACGAGCAGTACTTC. Amino acid sequence: CASSPSVANEQYF. The chain uses TRBV18 and TRBJ2-7; unclear D gene. Germline CDR1 is KGHSH and CDR2 is LQKENI. This CDR3 contains 13 residues. V lost 6 bases to trimming and J lost 5 bases, with 14 bases between them.